This T cell receptor (beta chain) was profiled in a study of blood T cell repertoires in COVID-19. Study summary: Acute and convalescent COVID-19 specimens originated in the United States, Italy and Spain.

Original processing methods: Counts of nucleated cells, estimated from reference gene primer amplification, were obtained. TCRdb's table, derived via immunoSEQ multiplex PCR, lists solely in-frame clones and lacks some. The V and J calls and clone size come from that table; D and trimming were worked out from the DNA. Seen here are some 53,000 clones, around 84% observed once, and the top ten hold around 13%. The CDR3 sequence is 14 residues long. The germline V gene encodes CDR1 KGHSH and CDR2 LQKENI. V was cut by 2 bases and J by 2 bases, with 9 bases left in between. Sequenced sample: peripheral blood. This sequence originates from a man in his sixties or seventies with acute or convalescent COVID-19. This chain connects TRBV18 to TRBJ1-2; weak D call: TRBD1 (6 bases). The CDR3 sequence is CASSPRGGNYGYTF. In nucleotides, the CDR3 is TGTGCCAGCTCACCAAGAGGGGGAAACTATGGCTACACCTTC.